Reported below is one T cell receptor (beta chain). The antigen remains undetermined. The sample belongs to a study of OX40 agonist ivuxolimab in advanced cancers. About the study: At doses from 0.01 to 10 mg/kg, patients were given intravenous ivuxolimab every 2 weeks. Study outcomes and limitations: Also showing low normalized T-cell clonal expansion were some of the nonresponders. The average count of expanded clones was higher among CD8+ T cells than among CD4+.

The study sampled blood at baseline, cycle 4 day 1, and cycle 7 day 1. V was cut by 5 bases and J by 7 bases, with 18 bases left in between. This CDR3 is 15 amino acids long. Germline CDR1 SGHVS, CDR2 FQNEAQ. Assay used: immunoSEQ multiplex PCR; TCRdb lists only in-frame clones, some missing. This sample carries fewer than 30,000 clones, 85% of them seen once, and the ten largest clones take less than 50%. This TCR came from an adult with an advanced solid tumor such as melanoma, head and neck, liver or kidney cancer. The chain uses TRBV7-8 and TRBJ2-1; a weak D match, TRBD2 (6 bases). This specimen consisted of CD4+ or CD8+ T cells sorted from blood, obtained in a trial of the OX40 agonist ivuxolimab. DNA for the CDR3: TGTGCCAGCAGCCGGGGGTCGAAAGTTGGGAATGAGCAGTTCTTC. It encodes CASSRGSKVGNEQFF.